This T cell receptor beta chain derives from a study of cytomegalovirus exposure and HLA in healthy donors. Primers: 60 Vbeta forward and 13 Jbeta reverse. Repertoires were generated with immunoSEQ multiplex PCR, while TCRdb's copy carries only in-frame clones and drops some. This table has 120,000 or so clones, 81% appearing once. This sequence originates from a man younger than 35 in good health and CMV-seronegative. The sample taken for sequencing was PBMCs.

The CDR3 loop reads CASKKDRNAYEQYF. The CDR3 bases are TGTGCCAGTAAGAAGGACAGAAACGCCTACGAGCAGTACTTC. The chain couples TRBV19 to TRBJ2-5; a weak D match, TRBD1 (6 bases). The DNA end is a closer match to TRBJ2-7, so the J assignment may be wrong. This CDR3 is built from 14 residues. Germline V gives CDR1 LNHDA, CDR2 SQIVND (reference sequence).